Detailed here is one T cell receptor beta chain. Method: immunoSEQ multiplex PCR; TCRdb's copy keeps in-frame clones and lacks some. The table lists around 250,000 clones, just under 90% of them singletons, with approximately 4% in the top ten. The CDR3 runs 15 residues. CDR1 and CDR2 (germline): MDHEN, SYDVKM. J was trimmed by 0 bases and V by 4 bases; bases with no gene match: 5. This sample was included in a study of blood T cell repertoires in COVID-19. Study background: Acute and convalescent COVID-19 samples came from the United States, Italy and Spain. T cells, B-cell-depleted T cells, or PBMCs provided the cDNA or gDNA that served as material.

The sequencing sample was made of PBMCs or T cells enriched from blood (not recorded which). This sequence joins TRBV28 and TRBJ2-7; TRBD2 matches 8 bases. The TCR was taken from a young woman with acute COVID-19. This CDR3 reads CASSSVAGTSYEQYF. The CDR3 DNA follows: TGTGCCAGCAGTTCCGTAGCGGGAACCTCCTACGAGCAGTACTTC.